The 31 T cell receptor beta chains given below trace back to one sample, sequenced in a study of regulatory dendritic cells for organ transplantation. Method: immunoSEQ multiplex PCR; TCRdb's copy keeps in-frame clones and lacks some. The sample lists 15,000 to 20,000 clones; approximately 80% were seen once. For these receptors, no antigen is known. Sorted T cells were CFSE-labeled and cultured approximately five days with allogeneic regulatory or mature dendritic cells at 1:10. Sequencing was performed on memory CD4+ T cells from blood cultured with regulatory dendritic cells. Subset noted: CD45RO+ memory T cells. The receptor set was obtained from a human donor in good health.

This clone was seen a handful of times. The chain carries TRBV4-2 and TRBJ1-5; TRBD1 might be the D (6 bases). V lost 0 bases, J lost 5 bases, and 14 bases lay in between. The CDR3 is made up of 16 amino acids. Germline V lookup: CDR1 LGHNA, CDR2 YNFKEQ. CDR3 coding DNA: TGTGCCAGCAGCCAAGAGGAGGGGGATGGTTATCAGCCCCAGCATTTT. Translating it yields CASSQEEGDGYQPQHF.

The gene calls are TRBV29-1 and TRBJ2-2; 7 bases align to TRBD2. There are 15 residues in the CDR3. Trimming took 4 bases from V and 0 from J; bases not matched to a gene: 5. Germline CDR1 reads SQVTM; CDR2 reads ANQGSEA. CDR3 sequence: CSVVASGPNTGELFF. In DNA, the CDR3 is TGCAGCGTTGTTGCTAGCGGTCCGAACACCGGGGAGCTGTTTTTT.

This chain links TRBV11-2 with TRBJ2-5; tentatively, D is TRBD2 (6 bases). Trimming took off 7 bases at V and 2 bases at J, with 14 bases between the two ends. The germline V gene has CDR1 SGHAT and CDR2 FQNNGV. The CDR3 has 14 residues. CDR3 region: CASTPLGLQETQYF. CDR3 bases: TGTGCCAGCACCCCTCTCGGACTACAAGAGACCCAGTACTTC.

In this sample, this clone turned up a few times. The CDR3 nucleotides read TGTGCCAGCAGTTACTCCCCAGAGACCTACGAGCAGTACTTC. Translation: CASSYSPETYEQYF. The J gene is TRBJ2-7, the V gene TRBV6-5, with D unclear. There are 14 residues in the CDR3. Trimming cost V 0 bases and J 2 bases, with 8 bases left between them. The germline V gene has CDR1 MNHEY and CDR2 SVGAGI.

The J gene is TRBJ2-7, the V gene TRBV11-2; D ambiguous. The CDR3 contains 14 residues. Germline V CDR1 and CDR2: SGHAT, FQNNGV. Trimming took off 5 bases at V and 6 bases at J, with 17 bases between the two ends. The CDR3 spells CASSPDLWIGEQYF. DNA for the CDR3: TGTGCCAGCAGCCCGGACCTTTGGATAGGCGAGCAGTACTTC.

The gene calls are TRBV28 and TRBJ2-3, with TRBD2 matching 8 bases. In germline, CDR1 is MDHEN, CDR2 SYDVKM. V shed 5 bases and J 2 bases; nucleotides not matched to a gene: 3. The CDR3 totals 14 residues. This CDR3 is CASSRGGDTDTQYF. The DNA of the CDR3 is TGTGCCAGCAGTCGGGGGGGTGACACAGATACGCAGTATTTT.

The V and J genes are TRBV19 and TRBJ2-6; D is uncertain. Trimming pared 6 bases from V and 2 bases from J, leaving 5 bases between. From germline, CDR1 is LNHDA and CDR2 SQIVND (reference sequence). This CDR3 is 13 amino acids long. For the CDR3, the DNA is TGTGCCAGTAGCCCGCCTGGGGCCAACGTCCTGACTTTC. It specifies CASSPPGANVLTF.

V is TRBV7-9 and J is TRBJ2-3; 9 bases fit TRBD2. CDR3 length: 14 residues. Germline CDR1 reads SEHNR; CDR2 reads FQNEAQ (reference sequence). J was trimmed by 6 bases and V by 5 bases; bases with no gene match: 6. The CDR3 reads CASSRSGSTDTQYF. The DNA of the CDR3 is TGTGCCAGCAGCCGTAGCGGGAGTACTGATACGCAGTATTTT.

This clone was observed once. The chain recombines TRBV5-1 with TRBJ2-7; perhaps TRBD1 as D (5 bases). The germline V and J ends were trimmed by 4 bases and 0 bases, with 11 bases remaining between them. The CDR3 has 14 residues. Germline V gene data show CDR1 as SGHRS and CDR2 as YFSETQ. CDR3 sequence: CASSPATASYEQYF. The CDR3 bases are TGCGCCAGCAGCCCCGCGACAGCCTCCTACGAGCAGTACTTC.

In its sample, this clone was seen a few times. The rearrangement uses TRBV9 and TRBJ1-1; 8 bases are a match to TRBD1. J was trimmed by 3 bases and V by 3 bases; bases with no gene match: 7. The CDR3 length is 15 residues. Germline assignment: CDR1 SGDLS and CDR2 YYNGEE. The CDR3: CASSATGTGHTEAFF. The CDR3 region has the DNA TGTGCCAGCAGCGCAACCGGGACAGGCCACACTGAAGCTTTCTTT.

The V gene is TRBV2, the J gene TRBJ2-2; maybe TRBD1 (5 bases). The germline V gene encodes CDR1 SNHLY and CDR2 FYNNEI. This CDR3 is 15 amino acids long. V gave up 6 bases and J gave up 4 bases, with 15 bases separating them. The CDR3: CASRITGYPTGELFF. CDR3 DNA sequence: TGTGCCAGCAGGATAACAGGATATCCCACCGGGGAGCTGTTTTTT.

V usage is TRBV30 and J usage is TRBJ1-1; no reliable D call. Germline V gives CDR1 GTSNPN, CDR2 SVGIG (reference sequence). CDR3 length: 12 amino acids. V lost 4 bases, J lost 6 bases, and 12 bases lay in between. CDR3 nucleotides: TGTGCCTGGAAGCGTGGAGCTTCTGAAGCTTTCTTT. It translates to CAWKRGASEAFF.

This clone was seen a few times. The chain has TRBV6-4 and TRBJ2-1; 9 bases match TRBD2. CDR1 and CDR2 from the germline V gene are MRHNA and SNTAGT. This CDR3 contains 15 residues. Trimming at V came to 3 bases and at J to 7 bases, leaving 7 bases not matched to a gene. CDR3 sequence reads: CASSESSGGPNEQFF. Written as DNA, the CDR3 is TGTGCCAGCAGTGAGAGTAGCGGGGGACCTAATGAGCAGTTCTTC.

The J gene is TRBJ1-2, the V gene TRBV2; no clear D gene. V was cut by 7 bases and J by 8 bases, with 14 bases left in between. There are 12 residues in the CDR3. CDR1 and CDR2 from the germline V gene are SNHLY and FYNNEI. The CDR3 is CASMSDAGGYTF. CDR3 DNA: TGTGCCAGCATGTCGGACGCCGGAGGCTACACCTTC.

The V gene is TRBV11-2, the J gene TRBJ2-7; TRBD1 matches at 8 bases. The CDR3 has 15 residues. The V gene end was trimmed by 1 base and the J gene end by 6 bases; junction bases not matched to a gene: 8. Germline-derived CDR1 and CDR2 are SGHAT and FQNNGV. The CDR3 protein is CASSLVWTGYGEQYF. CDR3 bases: TGTGCCAGCAGCTTAGTATGGACAGGGTACGGCGAGCAGTACTTC.

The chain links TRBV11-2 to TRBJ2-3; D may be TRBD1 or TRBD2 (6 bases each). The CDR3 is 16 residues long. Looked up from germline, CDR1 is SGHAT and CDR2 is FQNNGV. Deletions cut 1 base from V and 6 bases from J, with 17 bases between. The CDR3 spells CASSLVYGGQMDTQYF. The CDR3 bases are TGTGCCAGCAGCTTAGTTTATGGGGGGCAGATGGATACGCAGTATTTT.

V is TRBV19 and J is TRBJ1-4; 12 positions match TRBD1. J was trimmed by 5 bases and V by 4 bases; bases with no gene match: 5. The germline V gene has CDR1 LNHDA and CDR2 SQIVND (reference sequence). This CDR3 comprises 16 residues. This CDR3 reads CASSTGTGGRNEKLFF. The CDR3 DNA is TGTGCCAGTAGTACCGGGACAGGGGGCCGAAATGAAAAACTGTTTTTT.

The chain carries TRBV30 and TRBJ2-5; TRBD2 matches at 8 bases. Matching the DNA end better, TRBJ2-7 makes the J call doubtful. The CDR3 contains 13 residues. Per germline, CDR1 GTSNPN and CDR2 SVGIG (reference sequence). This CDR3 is CAWSDGRAYEQYF. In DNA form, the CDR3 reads TGTGCCTGGAGTGACGGGAGGGCCTACGAGCAGTACTTC.

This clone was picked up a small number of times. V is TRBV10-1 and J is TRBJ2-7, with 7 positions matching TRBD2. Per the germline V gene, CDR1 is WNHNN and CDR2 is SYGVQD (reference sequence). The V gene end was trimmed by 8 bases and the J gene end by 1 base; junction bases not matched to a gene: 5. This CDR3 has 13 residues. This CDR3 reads CASGWTRSYEQYF. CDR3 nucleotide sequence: TGCGCCAGCGGCTGGACTAGGTCCTACGAGCAGTACTTC.

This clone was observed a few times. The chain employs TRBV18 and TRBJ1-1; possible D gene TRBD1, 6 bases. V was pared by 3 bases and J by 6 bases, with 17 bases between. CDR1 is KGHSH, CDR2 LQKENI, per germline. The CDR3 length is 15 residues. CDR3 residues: CASSPGKQGYAEAFF. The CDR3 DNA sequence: TGTGCCAGCTCACCGGGGAAACAGGGTTATGCTGAAGCTTTCTTT.

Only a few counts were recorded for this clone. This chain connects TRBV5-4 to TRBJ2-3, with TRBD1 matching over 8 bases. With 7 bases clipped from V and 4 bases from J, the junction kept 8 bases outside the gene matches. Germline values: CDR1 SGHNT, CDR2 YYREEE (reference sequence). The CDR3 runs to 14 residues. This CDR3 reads CASGPGGAADTQYF. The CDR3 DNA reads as TGTGCCAGCGGACCAGGGGGCGCCGCAGATACGCAGTATTTT.

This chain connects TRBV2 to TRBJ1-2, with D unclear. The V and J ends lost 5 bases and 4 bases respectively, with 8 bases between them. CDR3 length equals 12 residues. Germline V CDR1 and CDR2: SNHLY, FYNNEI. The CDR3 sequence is CASSRGFYGYTF. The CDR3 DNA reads TGTGCCAGCAGTCGGGGATTCTATGGCTACACCTTC. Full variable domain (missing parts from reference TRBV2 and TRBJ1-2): EPEVTQTPSHQVTQMGQEVILRCVPISNHLYFYWYRQILGQKVEFLVSFYNNEISEKSEIFDDQFSVERPDGSNFTLKIRSTKLEDSAMYFCASSRGFYGYTFGSGTRLTVV.

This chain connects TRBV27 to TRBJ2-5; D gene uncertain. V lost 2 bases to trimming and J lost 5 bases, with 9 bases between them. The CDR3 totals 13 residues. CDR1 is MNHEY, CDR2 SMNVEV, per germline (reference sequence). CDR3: CASSLGESETQYF. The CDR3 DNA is TGTGCCAGCAGTTTAGGGGAATCGGAGACCCAGTACTTC.

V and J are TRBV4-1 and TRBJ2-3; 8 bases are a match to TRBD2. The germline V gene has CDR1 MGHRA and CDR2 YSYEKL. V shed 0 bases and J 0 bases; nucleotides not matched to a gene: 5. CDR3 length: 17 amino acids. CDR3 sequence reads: CASSQDGGGSSTDTQYF. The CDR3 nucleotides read TGCGCCAGCAGCCAAGACGGCGGGGGGTCTAGCACAGATACGCAGTATTTT.

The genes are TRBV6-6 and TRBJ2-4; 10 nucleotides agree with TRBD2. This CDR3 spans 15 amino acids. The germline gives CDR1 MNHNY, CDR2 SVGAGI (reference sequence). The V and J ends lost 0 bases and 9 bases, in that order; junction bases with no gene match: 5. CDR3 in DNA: TGTGCCAGCAGTTACTCGACTAGCGGGTATTCCATTCAGTACTTC. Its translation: CASSYSTSGYSIQYF.

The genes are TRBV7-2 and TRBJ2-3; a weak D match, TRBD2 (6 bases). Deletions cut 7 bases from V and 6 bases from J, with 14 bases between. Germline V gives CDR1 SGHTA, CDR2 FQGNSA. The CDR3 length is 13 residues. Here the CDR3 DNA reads TGTGCCAGCATAGCGCCGGGGGAGGATACGCAGTATTTT. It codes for CASIAPGEDTQYF.

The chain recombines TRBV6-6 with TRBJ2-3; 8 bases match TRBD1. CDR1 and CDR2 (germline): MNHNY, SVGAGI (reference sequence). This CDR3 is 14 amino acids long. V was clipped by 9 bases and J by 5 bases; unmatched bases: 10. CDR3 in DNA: TGTGCCAGTTCGGACAGGGTTAGTCGAGATACGCAGTATTTT. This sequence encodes CASSDRVSRDTQYF.

This chain's CDR3 is CARTTDQNTDTQYF. The DNA for the CDR3 is TGTGCCAGGACGACGGACCAAAACACAGATACGCAGTATTTT. The chain recombines TRBV2 with TRBJ2-3, with D uncertain. The V end was cut by 9 bases, the J end by 2 bases, with 15 bases between. Germline-derived CDR1 and CDR2 are SNHLY and FYNNEI. The length of the CDR3 is 14 residues.

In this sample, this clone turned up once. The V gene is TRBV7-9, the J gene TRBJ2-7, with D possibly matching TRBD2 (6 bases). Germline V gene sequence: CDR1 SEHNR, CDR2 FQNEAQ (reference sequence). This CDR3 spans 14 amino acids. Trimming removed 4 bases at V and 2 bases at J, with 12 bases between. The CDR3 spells CASSSEGTAYEQYF. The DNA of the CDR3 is TGTGCCAGCAGCTCGGAGGGGACCGCCTACGAGCAGTACTTC.

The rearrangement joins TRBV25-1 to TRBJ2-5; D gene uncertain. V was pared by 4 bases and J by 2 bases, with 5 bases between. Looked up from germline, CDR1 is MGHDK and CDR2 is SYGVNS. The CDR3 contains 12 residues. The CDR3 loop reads CASSGPQETQYF. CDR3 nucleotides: TGTGCCAGCAGTGGCCCTCAAGAGACCCAGTACTTC.

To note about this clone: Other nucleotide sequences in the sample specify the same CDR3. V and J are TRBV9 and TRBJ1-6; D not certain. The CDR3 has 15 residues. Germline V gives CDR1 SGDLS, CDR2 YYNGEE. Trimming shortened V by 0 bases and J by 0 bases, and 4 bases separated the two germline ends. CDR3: CASSVASSYNSPLHF. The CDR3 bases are TGTGCCAGCAGCGTAGCCAGCTCCTATAATTCACCCCTCCACTTT.